This T cell receptor beta chain was recovered during a study of CD8 T cells in Susac syndrome. An input of about 0.5 to 1 ug of RNA was subjected to reverse transcription using random hexamers. Across 54 Vbeta and 13 Jbeta, immunoSEQ multiplex PCR amplified TCR beta CDR3. TCRdb processed the immunoSEQ multiplex PCR reads anew with MiXCR; each CDR3 protein has one entry. The sample shows under 250,000 distinct CDR3 sequences, about 93% of them seen only once. The CDR3 covers 14 residues. V was clipped by 5 bases and J by 8 bases; unmatched bases: 3. Study results and caveats: Individuals included in the TCR sequencing and HLA analysis were acknowledged by the study to be relatively few in number.

With respect to this clonotype: Its antigen is as yet unknown.

CD8+ and CD4+ T cells circulating in blood were sequenced for TCR beta. Sequencing was done on a sample of CD4+ T cells from PBMCs. The receptor's source is a human donor with multiple sclerosis. The chain employs TRBV12-3 or TRBV12-4 and TRBJ1-6; TRBD1 aligns across 10 bases. For the CDR3, the DNA is TGTGCCAGCAGTCCCGGGACAGGGGATTCACCCCTCCACTTT. Translating it yields CASSPGTGDSPLHF.